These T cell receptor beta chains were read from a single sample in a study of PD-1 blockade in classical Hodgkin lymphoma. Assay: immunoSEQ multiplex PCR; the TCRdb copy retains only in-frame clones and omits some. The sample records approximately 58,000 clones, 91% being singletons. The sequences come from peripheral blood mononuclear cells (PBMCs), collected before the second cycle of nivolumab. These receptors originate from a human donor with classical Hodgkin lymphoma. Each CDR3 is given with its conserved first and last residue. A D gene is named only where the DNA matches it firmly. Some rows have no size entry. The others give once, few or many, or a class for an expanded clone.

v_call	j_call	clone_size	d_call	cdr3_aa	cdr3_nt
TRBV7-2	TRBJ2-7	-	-	CASVRAGITYEQYF	TGTGCCAGCGTACGGGCAGGAATTACCTACGAGCAGTACTTC
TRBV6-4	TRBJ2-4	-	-	CASSDSGWENIQYF	TGTGCCAGCAGTGACTCCGGGTGGGAGAACATTCAGTACTTC
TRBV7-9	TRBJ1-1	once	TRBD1	CASSQTGGMSNTEAFF	TGTGCCAGCAGCCAGACAGGGGGTATGTCGAACACTGAAGCTTTCTTT
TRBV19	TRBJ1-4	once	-	CASSIAHSGKLFF	TGTGCCAGTAGTATAGCCCATTCGGGAAAACTGTTTTTT
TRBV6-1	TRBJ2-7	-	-	CASREDPRHISYEQYF	TGTGCCAGCAGGGAAGATCCCAGACACATATCCTACGAGCAGTACTTC
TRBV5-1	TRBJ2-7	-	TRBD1	CASSWDSGDEQYF	TGCGCCAGCAGCTGGGACAGTGGCGACGAGCAGTACTTC
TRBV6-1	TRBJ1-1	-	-	CASSDGTYTEAFF	TGTGCCAGCAGTGACGGCACGTACACTGAAGCTTTCTTT
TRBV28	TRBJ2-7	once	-	CASSSVRDTGYEQYF	TGTGCCAGCAGTTCAGTTCGGGACACAGGCTACGAGCAGTACTTC
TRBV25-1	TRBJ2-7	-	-	CASSRGWASEQYF	TGTGCCAGCAGCCGAGGGTGGGCGTCCGAGCAGTACTTC
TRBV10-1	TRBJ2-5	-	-	CASSERSKTQYF	TGCGCCAGCAGTGAGCGTTCGAAGACCCAGTACTTC
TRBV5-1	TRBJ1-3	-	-	CASSPWDLSGNTIYF	TGCGCCAGCAGCCCGTGGGACCTCTCTGGAAACACCATATATTTT
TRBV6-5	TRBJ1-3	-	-	CASSYWSSSGNTIYF	TGTGCCAGCAGTTATTGGAGTTCCTCTGGAAACACCATATATTTT
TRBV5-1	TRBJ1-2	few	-	CASSSIIDSANYGYTF	TGCGCCAGCAGCTCAATCATCGACTCAGCTAACTATGGCTACACCTTC
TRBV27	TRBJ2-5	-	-	CASRHGGERETQYF	TGTGCCAGCCGCCACGGAGGGGAGCGGGAGACCCAGTACTTC
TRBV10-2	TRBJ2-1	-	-	CASSRGGGGYNEQFF	TGCGCCAGCTCCCGGGGCGGAGGAGGCTACAATGAGCAGTTCTTC
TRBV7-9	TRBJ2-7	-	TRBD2	CASSLVWERLATTYEQYF	TGTGCCAGCAGCCTAGTTTGGGAGAGACTAGCGACAACCTACGAGCAGTACTTC
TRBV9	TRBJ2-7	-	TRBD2	CASSVGREHRDEQYF	TGTGCCAGCAGCGTAGGGCGGGAGCATAGGGACGAGCAGTACTTC
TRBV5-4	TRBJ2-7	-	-	CASSFDELEQYF	TGTGCCAGCAGCTTTGATGAACTCGAGCAGTACTTC
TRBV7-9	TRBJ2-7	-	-	CASSSGYYEQYF	TGTGCCAGCAGCTCCGGCTACTACGAGCAGTACTTC
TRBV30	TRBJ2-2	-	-	CAWAHTGELFF	TGTGCCTGGGCTCATACCGGGGAGCTGTTTTTT
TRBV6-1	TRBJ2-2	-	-	CASSEPWVGVGELFF	TGTGCCAGCAGTGAACCTTGGGTCGGAGTAGGGGAGCTGTTTTTT
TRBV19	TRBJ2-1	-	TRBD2	CASSIDGPGLLSSDEQFF	TGTGCCAGTAGTATAGATGGCCCGGGACTACTAAGTAGCGATGAGCAGTTCTTC
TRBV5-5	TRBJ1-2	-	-	CASSPQTDYGYTF	TGTGCCAGCAGCCCCCAGACAGACTATGGCTACACCTTC
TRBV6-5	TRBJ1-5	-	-	CASSYRGGNQPQHF	TGTGCCAGCAGTTACCGCGGAGGCAATCAGCCCCAGCATTTT
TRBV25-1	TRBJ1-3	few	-	CASRADGFSGNTIYF	TGTGCCAGCAGGGCCGACGGGTTCTCTGGAAACACCATATATTTT
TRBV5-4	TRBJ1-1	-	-	CASSLGAGQNTEAFF	TGTGCCAGCAGCTTAGGGGCAGGACAGAACACTGAAGCTTTCTTT
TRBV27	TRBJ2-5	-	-	CASSLFQGGETQYF	TGTGCCAGCAGTTTATTTCAGGGAGGAGAGACCCAGTACTTC
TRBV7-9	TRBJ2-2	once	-	CASQRGELFF	TGTGCCAGCCAAAGGGGGGAGCTGTTTTTT
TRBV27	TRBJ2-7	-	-	CASSPPRWGFGMGYEQYF	TGTGCCAGCAGTCCCCCAAGATGGGGCTTCGGTATGGGCTACGAGCAGTACTTC
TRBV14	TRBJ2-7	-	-	CASSQEGWEAYEQYF	TGTGCCAGCAGCCAAGAAGGTTGGGAGGCCTACGAGCAGTACTTC
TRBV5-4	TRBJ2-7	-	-	CASSLEPAGLAYTYEQYF	TGTGCCAGCAGCTTGGAACCTGCAGGTCTGGCTTATACCTACGAGCAGTACTTC